Shown below are 3 T cell receptor beta chains from a single sample sequenced in a study of T-cell memory formation after mild COVID-19. A single record per CDR3 protein comes from TCRdb applying MiXCR to the 5' RACE reads. The repertoire holds about 13,000 distinct CDR3 sequences, with roughly 15% as singletons. The specimen sequenced was PBMCs or a T cell subset sorted from them (not recorded which). These receptors were collected from a young man who had mild COVID-19 (a few samples of this study predate the infection). Cell type and time point are not known.

This clonotype was detected ten times or more. The rearrangement uses TRBV27 and TRBJ2-7; weak D call: TRBD1 (6 bases). The CDR3 is made up of 13 amino acids. The V and J ends lost 8 bases and 0 bases respectively, with 11 bases between them. Per germline, CDR1 MNHEY and CDR2 SMNVEV (reference sequence). The CDR3 sequence is CASGLTGSYEQYF. CDR3 DNA sequence: TGTGCCAGCGGCTTGACAGGCTCCTACGAGCAGTACTTC.

The rearrangement uses TRBV12-3 or TRBV12-4 and TRBJ2-7; D not certain. The V end lost 8 bases, the J end lost 2 bases, and 16 bases lay between the germline ends. The CDR3 sequence is 14 residues long. CDR3: CASGLRPQAYEQYF. CDR3 nucleotides: TGTGCCAGCGGCCTCAGGCCCCAAGCCTACGAGCAGTACTTC.

The V call is TRBV5-5, the J call TRBJ1-2, with a weak D call TRBD1 (6 bases). Germline loops: CDR1 SGHKS, CDR2 YYEKEE (reference sequence). This CDR3 spans 14 amino acids. With 3 bases removed from V and 1 base from J, the gap between germline ends came to 10 bases. The CDR3 DNA follows: TGTGCCAGCAGCTACACAGGGAGTAACTATGGCTACACCTTC. Protein sequence: CASSYTGSNYGYTF.